This T cell receptor (beta chain) came from a study of blood T cell repertoires in COVID-19. Study-level background: Nucleic acid was either cDNA or gDNA, and it came from T cells, B-cell-depleted T cells, or PBMCs.

Germline CDR1 reads WSHSY; CDR2 reads SAAADI. The length of the CDR3 is 15 residues. Losses at the gene ends were 8 bases for V and 5 bases for J; bases not matched to a gene: 10. Original handling: From reference gene primer amplification, estimates of nucleated cell counts were derived. Repertoires were generated with immunoSEQ multiplex PCR, while TCRdb's copy carries only in-frame clones and drops some. V and J calls and clone size are copied from that table; D and trimming were computed from the DNA. The table has approximately 220,000 clones, more than 75% seen once. Sequencing was carried out using peripheral blood. The TCR comes from a man in his fifties who had recovered from COVID-19. The J gene is TRBJ2-1, the V gene TRBV10-2; 9 bases map to TRBD1. CDR3 nucleotides: TGCGCCAGCTGGGGAGGGGACAGGGTGAACAATGAGCAGTTCTTC. Translating gives CASWGGDRVNNEQFF.